A selection of T cell receptor beta chains follows, all from one sample in a study of blood T cell repertoires in COVID-19. Produced via immunoSEQ multiplex PCR; TCRdb's table is partial and in-frame only. The data hold approximately 230,000 clones, with 85% to 90% observed a single time. The sample was PBMCs or T cells enriched from blood (not recorded which). The receptors stem from a man between 40 and 49 years old who had recovered from COVID-19. Each CDR3 is given with its conserved first and last residue. A D gene is named only where the DNA matches it firmly. Clone size appears in some rows only: once, few, many, or a class for an expanded clone.

d_call,v_call,cdr3_length,clone_size,j_call,cdr3_nt,cdr3_aa
TRBD1,TRBV15,14,-,TRBJ1-5,TGTGCCACCAGCGGACAGGGGGCATATCAGCCCCAGCATTTT,CATSGQGAYQPQHF
-,TRBV11-3,13,-,TRBJ2-5,TGTGCCAGCAGCTTAGGCGGCCAAGAGACCCAGTACTTC,CASSLGGQETQYF
TRBD1,TRBV6-1,15,-,TRBJ2-3,TGTGCCAGCAGTGACCCCGGGACAGTCACAGATACGCAGTATTTT,CASSDPGTVTDTQYF
-,TRBV6-5,15,-,TRBJ1-2,TGTGCCAGCACCCCAGGGTGGGGGCAGCGATCTGGCTACACCTTC,CASTPGWGQRSGYTF
-,TRBV30,14,-,TRBJ1-6,TGTGCCTGGACGGTTAGCTCCTATAATTCACCCCTCCACTTT,CAWTVSSYNSPLHF
TRBD2,TRBV5-4,20,-,TRBJ2-3,TGTGCCAGCAGCCTGGTCTTAGCGGGAGGTGGCACTATAAGCACAGATACGCAGTATTTT,CASSLVLAGGGTISTDTQYF
-,TRBV24-1,13,-,TRBJ2-3,TGTGCCACCAGTCGGGGGAACACAGATACGCAGTATTTT,CATSRGNTDTQYF
TRBD1,TRBV5-6,15,-,TRBJ2-3,TGTGCCAGCAGCCTACCGGGACAGGCCCCTTATACGCAGTATTTT,CASSLPGQAPYTQYF
TRBD1,TRBV6-5,16,-,TRBJ2-7,TGTGCCAGCAGTTACAGAGGGACAGGCGTTGCCTACGAGCAGTACTTC,CASSYRGTGVAYEQYF
-,TRBV15,14,once,TRBJ2-5,TGTGCCACCAGCAGAGTCCCTCACCAAGAGACCCAGTACTTC,CATSRVPHQETQYF
-,TRBV7-2,14,many,TRBJ1-1,TGTGCCAGCAGCTTAGCCCGGGAGAGCGCTGAAGCTTTCTTT,CASSLARESAEAFF
TRBD2,TRBV5-6,15,-,TRBJ2-3,TGTGCCAGCAGCCTAGCGGGGCTCTACACAGATACGCAGTATTTT,CASSLAGLYTDTQYF
-,TRBV5-4,14,-,TRBJ1-2,TGTGCCAGCAGTTCAGGGTTGTCTAACTATGGCTACACCTTC,CASSSGLSNYGYTF
-,TRBV3-1/TRBV3-2,17,-,TRBJ2-1,TGTGCCAGCAGCCAAGAGGGCGTCGAGTTCTCCTACAATGAGCAGTTCTTC,CASSQEGVEFSYNEQFF
TRBD2,TRBV9,17,-,TRBJ2-3,TGTGCCAGCAGCGTAGGGCTAGCGGGGGGACGCACAGATACGCAGTATTTT,CASSVGLAGGRTDTQYF
TRBD1,TRBV9,14,-,TRBJ1-6,TGTGCCAGCATGGAGGGGGCAGGGAATTCACCCCTCCACTTT,CASMEGAGNSPLHF
-,TRBV2,14,-,TRBJ2-3,TGTGCCAGCAGTGAGTTCAGGGTCACAGATACGCAGTATTTT,CASSEFRVTDTQYF
-,TRBV3-1/TRBV3-2,14,once,TRBJ1-2,TGTGCCAGCAGCCAAGCTCCTGTTAACTATGGCTACACCTTC,CASSQAPVNYGYTF
TRBD1,TRBV3-1/TRBV3-2,12,-,TRBJ2-4,TGTGCCAGCAGCCAAGTCGGGGACAGGCAGTACTTC,CASSQVGDRQYF
TRBD1,TRBV7-2,15,-,TRBJ1-2,TGTGCCAGCAGCTTGCCAGGGGGCGCAGGCTATGGCTACACCTTC,CASSLPGGAGYGYTF
-,TRBV27,16,-,TRBJ2-2,TGTGCCAGCAGTTTAGGCAGGACAGCGAACACCGGGGAGCTGTTTTTT,CASSLGRTANTGELFF
-,TRBV12-3/TRBV12-4,12,-,TRBJ1-1,TGTGCCAGCAGTAACTTAGGGGTAATTGCTTTCTTT,CASSNLGVIAFF
-,TRBV28,15,-,TRBJ2-5,TGTGCCAGCAGTTTATCCCAGGGTCCGGCGGAGACCCAGTACTTC,CASSLSQGPAETQYF
TRBD2,TRBV5-6,17,-,TRBJ2-7,TGTGCCAGCAGCTATACTAGCGGGGGGGCCCCCGGGAGGGAGCAGTACTTC,CASSYTSGGAPGREQYF
TRBD2,TRBV7-9,14,-,TRBJ2-1,TGTGCCAGCAGCTCGGGACTAGCAGTGTATGAGCAGTTCTTC,CASSSGLAVYEQFF
TRBD1,TRBV29-1,14,-,TRBJ1-4,TGCAGCGTTGGAGTGGCAGGGGGAGATGAAAAACTGTTTTTT,CSVGVAGGDEKLFF
-,TRBV4-1,14,-,TRBJ1-1,TGCGCCAGCAGCCTCCCGACTACGAACACTGAAGCTTTCTTT,CASSLPTTNTEAFF
-,TRBV5-6,15,-,TRBJ1-3,TGTGCCAGCAGCTTCCGAGATCCGCGTCCAAACACCATATATTTT,CASSFRDPRPNTIYF
TRBD1,TRBV3-1/TRBV3-2,15,-,TRBJ1-2,TGTGCCAGCAGCCTGCGGACAGGGAACACCTATGGCTACACCTTC,CASSLRTGNTYGYTF
-,TRBV30,16,few,TRBJ1-3,TGTGCCTGGGAGCCGGGGCTCGGAGGGTCTGGAAACACCATATATTTT,CAWEPGLGGSGNTIYF
-,TRBV5-1,14,-,TRBJ1-2,TGCGCCAGCAGCTTGGGGGAGGTCCACTATGGCTACACCTTC,CASSLGEVHYGYTF
-,TRBV6-5,14,-,TRBJ2-3,TGTGCCAGCAGTTACTCGAGTGCTGGAGATACGCAGTATTTT,CASSYSSAGDTQYF
TRBD2,TRBV4-1,17,-,TRBJ2-2,TGCGCCAGCAGCCCCCGCGGACTAGCGGGGGGTCACGGGGAGCTGTTTTTT,CASSPRGLAGGHGELFF
-,TRBV5-6,12,-,TRBJ2-7,TGTGCCAGCAGCTTGGTCGGGGACGAGCAGTACTTC,CASSLVGDEQYF
TRBD2,TRBV3-1/TRBV3-2,17,-,TRBJ2-1,TGTGCCAGCAGCCAAGTTCCCCTGCGGGGGGGTCTCAATGAGCAGTTCTTC,CASSQVPLRGGLNEQFF
TRBD2,TRBV6-5,15,-,TRBJ2-7,TGTGCCAGCAGCCGATCGGAAGCGGGAGCCTACGAGCAGTACTTC,CASSRSEAGAYEQYF
-,TRBV3-1/TRBV3-2,14,-,TRBJ2-3,TGTGCCAGCAGCCAAGGTAGCAGGGGCAGATACCAGTATTTT,CASSQGSRGRYQYF
-,TRBV5-5,14,-,TRBJ1-6,TGTGCCAGCAGCTTTCAATCCTATAATTCACCCCTCCACTTT,CASSFQSYNSPLHF
TRBD1,TRBV15,15,once,TRBJ1-2,TGTGCCACCAGCAGAGGGGGCCGACAGGGCTATGGCTACACCTTC,CATSRGGRQGYGYTF
TRBD1,TRBV13,16,-,TRBJ2-3,TGTGCCAGCAGCCGATATGGACAGGGAAGTGCAGATACGCAGTATTTT,CASSRYGQGSADTQYF
-,TRBV19,14,-,TRBJ1-5,TGTGCCAGTAGTCACGACAGCCCCAATCAGCCCCAGCATTTT,CASSHDSPNQPQHF
-,TRBV7-2,13,-,TRBJ1-5,TGTGCCAGCAGCTTAGTTGCGCGTCAGCCCCAGCATTTT,CASSLVARQPQHF
TRBD1,TRBV27,14,few,TRBJ1-6,TGTGCCAGCAGTCCTCGGGACAGTCGGGAGCCCCTCCACTTT,CASSPRDSREPLHF
TRBD1,TRBV29-1,14,-,TRBJ2-3,TGCAGCGTTCGACCGGGACAGGGAACAGATACGCAGTATTTT,CSVRPGQGTDTQYF
-,TRBV19,14,-,TRBJ1-2,TGTGCCAGTAGCCCGACCCGGGGAGGCTATGGCTACACCTTC,CASSPTRGGYGYTF
-,TRBV29-1,14,-,TRBJ1-2,TGCAGCGTCCTCCGCGGACGGGGGAACTATGGCTACACCTTC,CSVLRGRGNYGYTF
TRBD1,TRBV28,15,-,TRBJ1-3,TGTGCCAGCAGCTCGGGACAGGATCTAGGAAACACCATATATTTT,CASSSGQDLGNTIYF
-,TRBV4-3,15,once,TRBJ1-2,TGCGCCAGCAGCCAAGGTCAGGGAATTGGCTATGGCTACACCTTC,CASSQGQGIGYGYTF
TRBD2,TRBV11-3,14,-,TRBJ2-7,TGTGCCAGCAGCTCTAGCGGGGATACCTACGAGCAGTACTTC,CASSSSGDTYEQYF
-,TRBV7-9,14,-,TRBJ1-4,TGTGCCAGCAGCTCACACAGGGATTTTGAAAAACTGTTTTTT,CASSSHRDFEKLFF
TRBD1,TRBV5-5,14,-,TRBJ1-4,TGTGCCAGCAGCGACGGACAGGGTGGGGAAAAACTGTTTTTT,CASSDGQGGEKLFF
TRBD1,TRBV3-1/TRBV3-2,13,-,TRBJ2-7,TGTGCCAGCAGCCACAGGGGGCGGGTCGAGCAGTACTTC,CASSHRGRVEQYF
TRBD1,TRBV6-5,12,-,TRBJ2-7,TGTGCCAGCAGTTGGGACAGGGGATATCAGTACTTC,CASSWDRGYQYF
TRBD2,TRBV3-1/TRBV3-2,20,-,TRBJ2-1,TGTGCCAGCAGCCAAGATTCGGAGGGTAATCGACTAGCGGGAAGGGATGAGCAGTTCTTC,CASSQDSEGNRLAGRDEQFF
-,TRBV19,15,-,TRBJ1-5,TGTGCCAGTAGTATTCCGGGTCAGGGAAATCAGCCCCAGCATTTT,CASSIPGQGNQPQHF
-,TRBV3-1/TRBV3-2,20,-,TRBJ1-5,TGTGCCAGCAGCCAAGAGGGGGACTGTATTACCGTCGGTAGCAATCAGCCCCAGCATTTT,CASSQEGDCITVGSNQPQHF
-,TRBV5-6,15,few,TRBJ1-1,TGTGCCAGCAGCTTAATTGGCAGTATAAACACTGAAGCTTTCTTT,CASSLIGSINTEAFF
-,TRBV7-2,18,-,TRBJ2-7,TGTGCCAGCAGCTTAGCGACAGGTTTTTCCGTAAGCTCCTACGAGCAGTACTTC,CASSLATGFSVSSYEQYF
-,TRBV21-1,13,-,TRBJ2-7,TGTGCCAGCAGCCCCCGCGGGGGGTACGAGCAGTACTTC,CASSPRGGYEQYF